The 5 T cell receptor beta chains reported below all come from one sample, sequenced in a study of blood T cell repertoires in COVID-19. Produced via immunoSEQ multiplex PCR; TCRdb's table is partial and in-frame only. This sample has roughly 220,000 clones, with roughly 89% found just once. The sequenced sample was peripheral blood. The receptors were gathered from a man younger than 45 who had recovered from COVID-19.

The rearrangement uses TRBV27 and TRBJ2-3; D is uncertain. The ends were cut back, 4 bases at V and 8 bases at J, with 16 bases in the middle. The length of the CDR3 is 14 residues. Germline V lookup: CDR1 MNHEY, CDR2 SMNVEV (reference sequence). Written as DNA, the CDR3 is TGTGCCAGCAGTTCGCATGGGCGTCTTGGTACGCAGTATTTT. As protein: CASSSHGRLGTQYF.

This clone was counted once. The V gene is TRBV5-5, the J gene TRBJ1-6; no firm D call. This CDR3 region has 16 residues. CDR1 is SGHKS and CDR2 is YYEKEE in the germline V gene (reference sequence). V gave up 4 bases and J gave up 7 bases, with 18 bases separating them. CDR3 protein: CASSLLQIPKNSPLHF. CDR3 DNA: TGTGCCAGCAGCCTGTTACAGATCCCCAAAAATTCACCCCTCCACTTT. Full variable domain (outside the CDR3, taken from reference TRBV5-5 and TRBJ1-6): DAGVTQSPTHLIKTRGQQVTLRCSPISGHKSVSWYQQVLGQGPQFIFQYYEKEERGRGNFPDRFSARQFPNYSSELNVNALLLGDSALYLCASSLLQIPKNSPLHFGNGTRLTVT.

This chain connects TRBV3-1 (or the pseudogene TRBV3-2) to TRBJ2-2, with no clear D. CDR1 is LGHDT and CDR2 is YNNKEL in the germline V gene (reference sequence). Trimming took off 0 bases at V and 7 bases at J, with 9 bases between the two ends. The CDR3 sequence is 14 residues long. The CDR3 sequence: CASSQEFASGELFF. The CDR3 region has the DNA TGTGCCAGCAGCCAAGAGTTTGCTAGCGGGGAGCTGTTTTTT.

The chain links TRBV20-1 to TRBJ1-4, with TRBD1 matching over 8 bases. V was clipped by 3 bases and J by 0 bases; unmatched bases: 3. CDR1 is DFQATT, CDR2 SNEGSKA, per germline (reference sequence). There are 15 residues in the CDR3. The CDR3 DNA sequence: TGCAGTGCTAGTTTACAGGGGGCAACTAATGAAAAACTGTTTTTT. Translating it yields CSASLQGATNEKLFF.

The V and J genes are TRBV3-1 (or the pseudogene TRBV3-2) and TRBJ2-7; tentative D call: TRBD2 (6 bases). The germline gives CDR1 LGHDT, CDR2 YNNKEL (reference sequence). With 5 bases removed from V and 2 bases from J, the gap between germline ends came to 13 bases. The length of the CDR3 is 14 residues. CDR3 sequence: CASSDRDSPYEQYF. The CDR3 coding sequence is TGTGCCAGCAGCGATCGGGACTCCCCCTACGAGCAGTACTTC.